A selection of T cell receptor beta chains follows, all from one sample in a study of blood T cell repertoires in COVID-19. This table comes from immunoSEQ multiplex PCR, and its TCRdb copy is limited to in-frame clones, with some not included. The sample holds roughly 190,000 clones, about 85% seen once. Source material: PBMCs or T cells enriched from blood (not recorded which). These receptors were obtained from a woman in her forties in a cohort exposed to, infected with or recovered from COVID-19 (not recorded which). CDR3s include the opening cysteine and the closing phenylalanine or tryptophan. D genes are given only for firm matches. Only part of the rows carry a size: once, few, many, or a class if the clone is expanded.

cdr3_length	v_call	d_call	clone_size	j_call	cdr3_nt	cdr3_aa
15	TRBV2	TRBD2	-	TRBJ2-5	TGTGCCAGCAGTGAATGGCTAGCGGGAGAAGAGACCCAGTACTTC	CASSEWLAGEETQYF
14	TRBV7-9	TRBD1	few	TRBJ2-7	TGTGCCAGCAGCTTAGCCCTGGGACAGGGGCCGGAGTACTTC	CASSLALGQGPEYF
13	TRBV6-5	TRBD2	-	TRBJ2-7	TGTGCCAGCGATGGGGGGGACTCCTACGAGCAGTACTTC	CASDGGDSYEQYF
15	TRBV27	TRBD2	-	TRBJ2-1	TGTGCCAGCAGCCGACTAGCGGTGGGTTACAATGAGCAGTTCTTC	CASSRLAVGYNEQFF
15	TRBV11-2	-	-	TRBJ2-5	TGTGCCAGCAGCTTAGAGTCTAGCCCTAGGGAGACCCAGTACTTC	CASSLESSPRETQYF
20	TRBV4-1	TRBD1	-	TRBJ1-6	TGCGCCAGCAGCCAAATTCATATCGTTAGTATCGGACAGGGAGGTTCACCCCTCCACTTT	CASSQIHIVSIGQGGSPLHF
15	TRBV13	-	-	TRBJ2-1	TGTGCCAGCAGCCAGGGGGGTGGGTCCTACAATGAGCAGTTCTTC	CASSQGGGSYNEQFF
19	TRBV7-9	-	-	TRBJ1-2	TGTGCCAGCAGCACTTCGTTCGACAGACAAATAGATTTTAACTATGGCTACACCTTC	CASSTSFDRQIDFNYGYTF
15	TRBV6-5	TRBD2	-	TRBJ2-3	TGTGCCAGCAGTTACTCGAGGGAGGGCGGAGATACGCAGTATTTT	CASSYSREGGDTQYF
15	TRBV7-9	-	-	TRBJ1-2	TGTGCCAGCAGCTTAGATGGAGGGAACTTCTATGGCTACACCTTC	CASSLDGGNFYGYTF
17	TRBV11-3	TRBD2	-	TRBJ2-7	TGTGCCAGCAGCTTAGTTCGGACTAGCGGGTTGATCTACGAGCAGTACTTC	CASSLVRTSGLIYEQYF
16	TRBV11-2	-	-	TRBJ2-2	TGTGCCAGCAGCTTAGTAGGGCAGGGGAACACCGGGGAGCTGTTTTTT	CASSLVGQGNTGELFF
13	TRBV10-3	-	-	TRBJ1-2	TGTGCCATCAGTGAACGACAAATCTATGGCTACACCTTC	CAISERQIYGYTF
17	TRBV27	TRBD1	-	TRBJ2-1	TGTGCCAGCAGTTTATACGGCACAGGGGGCGGCTACAATGAGCAGTTCTTC	CASSLYGTGGGYNEQFF
16	TRBV2	TRBD1	-	TRBJ1-1	TGTGCCAGCAGTGAAGACAGGGGATTGGAGAACACTGAAGCTTTCTTT	CASSEDRGLENTEAFF
12	TRBV5-1	-	few	TRBJ2-2	TGCGCCAGCAGCTCGTACACCGGGGAGCTGTTTTTT	CASSSYTGELFF
13	TRBV19	-	-	TRBJ1-2	TGTGCCAGTAGTGAGCCAGGGAACTATGGCTACACCTTC	CASSEPGNYGYTF